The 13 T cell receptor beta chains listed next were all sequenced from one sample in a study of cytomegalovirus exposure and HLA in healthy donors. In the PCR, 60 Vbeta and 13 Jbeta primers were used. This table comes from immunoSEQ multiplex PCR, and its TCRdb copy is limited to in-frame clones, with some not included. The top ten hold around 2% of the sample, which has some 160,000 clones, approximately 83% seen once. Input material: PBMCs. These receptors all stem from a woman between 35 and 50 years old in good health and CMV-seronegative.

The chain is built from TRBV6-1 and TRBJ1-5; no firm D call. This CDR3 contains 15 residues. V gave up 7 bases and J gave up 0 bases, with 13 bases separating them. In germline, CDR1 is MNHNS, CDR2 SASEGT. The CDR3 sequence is CASMAPRPSNQPQHF. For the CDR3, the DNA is TGTGCCAGCATGGCCCCCCGCCCTAGCAATCAGCCCCAGCATTTT.

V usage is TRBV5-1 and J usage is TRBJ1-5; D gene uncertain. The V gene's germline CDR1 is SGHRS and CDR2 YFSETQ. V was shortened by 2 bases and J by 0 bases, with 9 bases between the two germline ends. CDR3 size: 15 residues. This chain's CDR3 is CASSFSGNSNQPQHF. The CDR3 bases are TGCGCCAGCAGCTTTTCCGGGAATAGCAATCAGCCCCAGCATTTT.

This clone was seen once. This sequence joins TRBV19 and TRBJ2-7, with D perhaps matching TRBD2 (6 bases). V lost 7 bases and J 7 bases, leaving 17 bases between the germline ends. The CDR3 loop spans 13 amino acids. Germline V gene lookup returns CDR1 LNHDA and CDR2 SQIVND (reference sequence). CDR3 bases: TGTGCCAGTACTAACGCGGGGCTAGAGGAGCAGTACTTC. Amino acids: CASTNAGLEEQYF.

The CDR3 DNA sequence: TGTGCCAGCAGTCGGGACAGGGAATTTTATGGCTACACCTTC. Its translation: CASSRDREFYGYTF. The V and J genes are TRBV5-8 and TRBJ1-2, with TRBD1 identical over 9 bases. This CDR3 has 14 residues. With 5 bases clipped from V and 5 bases from J, the junction kept 7 bases outside the gene matches. Germline V gives CDR1 SGHTS, CDR2 YDEGEE.

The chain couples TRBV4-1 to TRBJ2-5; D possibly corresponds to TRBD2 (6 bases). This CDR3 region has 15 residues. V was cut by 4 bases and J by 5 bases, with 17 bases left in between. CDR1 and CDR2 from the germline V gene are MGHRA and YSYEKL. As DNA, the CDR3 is TGCGCCAGCAGCCCGGGACTTGGTCGGAGGGAGACCCAGTACTTC. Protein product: CASSPGLGRRETQYF.

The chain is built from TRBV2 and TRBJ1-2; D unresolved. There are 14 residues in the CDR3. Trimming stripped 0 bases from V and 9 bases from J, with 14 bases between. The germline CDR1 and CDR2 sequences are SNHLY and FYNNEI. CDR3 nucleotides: TGTGCCAGCAGTGAAGCCCCCTCCCGCGGGAGCTACACCTTC. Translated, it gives CASSEAPSRGSYTF.

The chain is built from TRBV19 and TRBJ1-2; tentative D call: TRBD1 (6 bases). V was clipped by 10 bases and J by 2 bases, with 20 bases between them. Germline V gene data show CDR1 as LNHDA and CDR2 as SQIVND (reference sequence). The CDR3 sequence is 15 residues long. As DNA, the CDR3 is TGTGCCACCCGTCAATCGGGGACAACCAACTATGGCTACACCTTC. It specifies CATRQSGTTNYGYTF.

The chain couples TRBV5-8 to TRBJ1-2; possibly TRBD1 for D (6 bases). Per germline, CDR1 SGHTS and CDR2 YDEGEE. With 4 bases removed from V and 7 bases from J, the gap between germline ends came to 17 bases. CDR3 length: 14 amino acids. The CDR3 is CASSLSGDRGGYTF. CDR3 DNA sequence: TGTGCCAGCAGCCTTTCAGGGGATCGGGGTGGCTACACCTTC.

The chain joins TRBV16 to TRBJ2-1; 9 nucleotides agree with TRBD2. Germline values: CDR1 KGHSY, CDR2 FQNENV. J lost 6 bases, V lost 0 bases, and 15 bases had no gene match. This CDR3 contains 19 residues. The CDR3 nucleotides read TGTGCCAGCAGCCAATCTATAGCTCTTGCTAGCGGGACCATCAATGAGCAGTTCTTC. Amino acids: CASSQSIALASGTINEQFF.

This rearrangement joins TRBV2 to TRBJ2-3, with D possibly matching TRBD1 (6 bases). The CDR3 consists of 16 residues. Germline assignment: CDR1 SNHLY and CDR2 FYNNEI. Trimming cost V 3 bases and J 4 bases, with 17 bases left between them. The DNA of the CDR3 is TGTGCCAGCAGTGATAAGGGACACCCTGCCGCAGATACGCAGTATTTT. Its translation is CASSDKGHPAADTQYF.

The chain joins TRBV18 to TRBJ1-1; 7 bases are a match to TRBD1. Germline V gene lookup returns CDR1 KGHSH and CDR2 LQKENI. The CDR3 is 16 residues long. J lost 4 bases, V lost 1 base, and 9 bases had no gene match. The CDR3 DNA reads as TGTGCCAGCTCACCACGGACTCAGGGGGTGGGCACTGAAGCTTTCTTT. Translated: CASSPRTQGVGTEAFF.

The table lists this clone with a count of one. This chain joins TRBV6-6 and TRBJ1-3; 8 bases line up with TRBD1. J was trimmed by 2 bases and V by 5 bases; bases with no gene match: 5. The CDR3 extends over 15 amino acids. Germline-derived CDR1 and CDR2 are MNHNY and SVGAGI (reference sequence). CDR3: CASSDGQGAGNTIYF. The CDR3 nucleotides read TGTGCCAGCAGTGACGGACAGGGTGCTGGAAACACCATATATTTT.

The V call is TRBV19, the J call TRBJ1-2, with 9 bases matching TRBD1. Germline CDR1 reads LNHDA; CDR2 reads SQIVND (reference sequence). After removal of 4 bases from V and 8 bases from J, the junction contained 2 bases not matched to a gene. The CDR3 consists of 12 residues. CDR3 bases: TGTGCCAGTAGTACAACAGGGGGCGGCTACACCTTC. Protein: CASSTTGGGYTF.